The following is a TCR beta chain sequence with its context. The clone's antigen remains unknown. Per-base quality was not reported, and no clone a single base away is much larger than it. The sample originates from a study of blood T cell repertoires in COVID-19 (dated by TCRdb to about 2020). General notes on the study: Samples covering the acute and convalescent phases of COVID-19 were provided by collaborators in the United States, Italy and Spain. Deeply sampled blood TCRbeta repertoires from subjects exposed to, actively infected with, or recovered from COVID-19 were included in the dataset. The repertoires were released in a freely available public database meant as a resource for research on the immune response to SARS-CoV-2. Where HLA class I and class II types were available, the types were taken from metadata supplied by the sample provider, not from assay-based typing. A de-identified subject ID, COVID-19 status, age in years and sex were almost always included in the sample metadata. Samples were obtained from the ongoing ImmuneRACE study (first 160 participants) and from over 1,000 subjects provided by 6 global collaborators. The material from the prospective study consisted of cDNA or gDNA derived from T cells, B-cell-depleted T cells, or PBMCs. What the research found in general, with its limitations: The amount of clinical and demographic metadata varied by source and participant and was provided uncurated.

TCRbeta CDR3 regions were amplified from genomic DNA by means of the immunoSEQ Assay, a bias-controlled multiplex PCR. Concerning the study's data processing: The number of nucleated cells in each sample was estimated by amplification of reference gene primers within the assay. Sequence reads were collapsed and filtered to measure the absolute abundance of every unique TCRbeta CDR3 rearrangement. For each sample, productive Simpson clonality was calculated as the square root of Simpson's diversity index across productive rearrangements. TCRdb obtained this table from immuneACCESS and retained in-frame rearrangements with V and J assigned. These tables miss some clones; where compared with another copy, unresolved V genes account for less than half of the shortfall, and the remainder is unexplained. That table is the source of V, J and clone size, and D and trimming were worked out from the DNA. A total of over 70,000 clones appear in this sample, roughly 92% of them only once. The ten largest make up 2.6% of the sample.

One collaborating source in Seattle enrolled patients during active infection and followed them longitudinally through the course of disease. The collaborating institutions used their own protocols to collect whole blood in K2EDTA tubes. For TCRbeta analysis, collaborator samples were shipped as frozen whole blood, as isolated PBMCs, or as DNA extracted from either sample type. The CDR3 contains 12 residues, cysteine and phenylalanine counted. Only the CDR3 region is kept as DNA, spanning 36 bases read in frame from base 1. CDR1 is given as GTSNPN and CDR2 as SVGIG, both from the germline V gene (reference sequence). V trim: 7 bases; J trim: 7 bases; unmatched bases: 9.

The sample was peripheral blood. The origin of this receptor is a man aged 50 to 59 with COVID-19, enrolled during active disease. In this chain, TRBV30 is recombined with TRBJ1-1; TRBD1 aligns with 7 central bases. The nucleotide sequence reads as follows: TGTGCCTCAACAGGGACAGCGGTTGAAGCTTTCTTT. Its product reads: CASTGTAVEAFF. Reference TRBV30 and TRBJ1-1 genes cover what lies past the CDR3, so the full variable domain is SQTIHQWPATLVQPVGSPLSLECTVEGTSNPNLYWYRQAAGRGLQLLFYSVGIGQISSEVPQNLSASRPQDRQFILSSKKLLLSDSGFYLCASTGTAVEAFFGQGTRLTVV.